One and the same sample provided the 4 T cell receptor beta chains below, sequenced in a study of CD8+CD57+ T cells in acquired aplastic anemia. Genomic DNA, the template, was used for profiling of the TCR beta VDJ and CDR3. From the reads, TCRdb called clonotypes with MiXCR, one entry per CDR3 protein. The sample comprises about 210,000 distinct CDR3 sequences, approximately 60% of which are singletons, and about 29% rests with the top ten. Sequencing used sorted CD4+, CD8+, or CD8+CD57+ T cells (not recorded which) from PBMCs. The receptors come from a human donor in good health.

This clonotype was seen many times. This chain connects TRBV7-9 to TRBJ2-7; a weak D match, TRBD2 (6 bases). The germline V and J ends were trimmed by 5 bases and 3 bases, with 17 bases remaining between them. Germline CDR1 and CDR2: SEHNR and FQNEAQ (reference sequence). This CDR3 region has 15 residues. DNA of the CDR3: TGTGCCAGCAGCCCCCCTGGCGGGACCCTCTACGAGCAGTACTTC. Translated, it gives CASSPPGGTLYEQYF.

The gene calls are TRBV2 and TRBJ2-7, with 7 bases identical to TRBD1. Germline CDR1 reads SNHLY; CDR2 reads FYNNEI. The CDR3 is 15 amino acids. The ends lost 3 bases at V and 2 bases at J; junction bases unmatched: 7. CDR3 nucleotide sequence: TGTGCCAGCAGTGACCCGCCGGGACAGACCTACGAGCAGTACTTC. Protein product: CASSDPPGQTYEQYF.

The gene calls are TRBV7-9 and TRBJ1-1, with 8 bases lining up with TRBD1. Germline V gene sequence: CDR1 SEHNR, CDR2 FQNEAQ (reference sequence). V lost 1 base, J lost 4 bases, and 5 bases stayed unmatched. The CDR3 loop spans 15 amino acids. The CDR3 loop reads CASSLDQGASTEAFF. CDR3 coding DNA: TGTGCCAGCAGCTTAGACCAGGGGGCATCCACTGAAGCTTTCTTT.

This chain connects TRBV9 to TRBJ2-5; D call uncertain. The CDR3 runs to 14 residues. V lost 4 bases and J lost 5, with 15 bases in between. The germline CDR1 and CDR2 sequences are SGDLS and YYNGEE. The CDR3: CASSQASTAETQYF. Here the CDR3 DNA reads TGTGCCAGCAGCCAGGCCTCGACCGCGGAGACCCAGTACTTC.